This note documents a single TCR beta chain sequence. V dropped 0 bases and J dropped 2; count of bases not matched to a gene: 4. Germline values: CDR1 LGHNA, CDR2 YNFKEQ. The CDR3 runs 17 residues. Authors' methods: Amplification with reference gene primers provided the estimates of nucleated cell counts. This table comes from immunoSEQ multiplex PCR, and its TCRdb copy is limited to in-frame clones, with some not included. From that table come the V and J calls and clone size; the DNA was used to work out D and trimming. The repertoire includes some 70,000 clones, 80% to 90% of them detected once, and about 6.6% sits in the top ten. The data belong to a study of blood T cell repertoires in COVID-19. In the study overall: Acute and convalescent COVID-19 samples came from the United States, Italy and Spain. PBMCs, B-cell-depleted T cells, or T cells provided the cDNA or gDNA that made up the material.

The gene calls are TRBV4-2 and TRBJ2-3; 11 bases agree with TRBD2. This TCR derives from a man aged 50-59 years with active COVID-19. Material: peripheral blood. CDR3 nucleotides: TGTGCCAGCAGCCAAGAGGCTAGCGGGGGGCACACAGATACGCAGTATTTT. It translates to CASSQEASGGHTDTQYF.